Sequencing of this T cell receptor beta chain was carried out in a study of T cells in Graves' hyperthyroidism and ophthalmopathy. Study-level points and caveats: Stable hyperthyroidism was told apart from ophthalmopathy by a model built on 13 V-J features. Clonotypes that were expanded in thyroid above 0.001 mostly appeared in blood too.

V was cut by 2 bases and J by 11 bases, with 16 bases left in between. This CDR3 spans 13 amino acids. In germline, CDR1 is SEHNR, CDR2 FQNEAQ (reference sequence). TCR beta CDR3 sequences were amplified from RNA transcripts. TCR CDR3 underwent first-round RT-PCR with the HTBI primer set. TCRdb re-analysed the multiplex PCR reads in MiXCR, keeping a single row per CDR3 protein. This sample has 500,000 to 600,000 distinct CDR3 sequences, with 35% to 55% found just once. Clinical symptoms, serum thyroxine, TRAb, thyroid ultrasound and orbital computed tomography established diagnosis. Regarding this clonotype: Its antigen is currently unknown.

The TCR originated in a young woman with Graves' hyperthyroidism. Sequencing used peripheral blood or thyroid tissue (not recorded which). J is TRBJ2-7 and V is TRBV7-9; TRBD2 is a possible D gene (6 bases). The CDR3 loop reads CASSLRVAEMEYF. CDR3 coding DNA: TGTGCCAGCAGCTTAAGAGTAGCGGAGATGGAGTACTTC. Drawing the rest from reference TRBV7-9 and TRBJ2-7, the complete variable domain is DTGVSQNPRHKITKRGQNVTFRCDPISEHNRLYWYRQTLGQGPEFLTYFQNEAQLEKSRLLSDRFSAERPKGSFSTLEIQRTEQGDSAMYLCASSLRVAEMEYFGPGTRLTVT.